The rows below give T cell receptor beta chains drawn from one sample of a study of blood T cell repertoires in COVID-19. The repertoire was sequenced with immunoSEQ multiplex PCR; TCRdb's copy has only in-frame clones and lacks some. The table records some 69,000 clones, roughly nine tenths of them present only once. Sequences were obtained from peripheral blood. These receptors originate from a woman between 50 and 59 years old with active COVID-19. The CDR3 runs from the conserved cysteine through the conserved F or W. D genes are given only for firm matches. Expanded clones get a size class; other rows say once, few or many, or leave the size out.

V	size	J	D	DNA	CDR3
TRBV14	.	TRBJ2-3	TRBD2	TGTGCCAGCAGCCAAGCTCCGTTCGGGCGGGAGATAACAGATACGCAGTATTTT	CASSQAPFGREITDTQYF
TRBV28	.	TRBJ1-2	TRBD1	TGTGCCAGCGGCTCGGGACAGGCTCTGTATGGCTACACCTTC	CASGSGQALYGYTF
TRBV7-8	.	TRBJ2-7	.	TGTGCCAGCAGCCCTAAGTACGAGCAGTACTTC	CASSPKYEQYF
TRBV6-5	.	TRBJ2-3	.	TGTGCCAGCACTTGGACTTTAGAGCAGTATTTT	CASTWTLEQYF
TRBV5-1	.	TRBJ2-7	TRBD1	TGCGCCAGCAGCTTGGGCAGGGGGCGCACCGAGCAGTACTTC	CASSLGRGRTEQYF
TRBV6-5	.	TRBJ2-7	.	TGTGCCAGCAGGAGGGAGGCGTCCTACGAGCAGTACTTC	CASRREASYEQYF
TRBV5-8	.	TRBJ2-1	TRBD2	TGTGCCAGCAGCTTGGGACTAGCGGGCCTTGAGCAGTTCTTC	CASSLGLAGLEQFF
TRBV7-3	.	TRBJ2-1	TRBD2	TGTGCCAGCAGCTTAGACGGAGCGGGAGGCCTAGGGGGTGAGCAGTTCTTC	CASSLDGAGGLGGEQFF
TRBV10-1	.	TRBJ2-3	.	TGCGCCAGCAAGGCGACTATAACAGATACGCAGTATTTT	CASKATITDTQYF
TRBV19	.	TRBJ1-5	.	TGTGCCAGTAGGCAGGTCAGCAATCAGCCCCAGCATTTT	CASRQVSNQPQHF
TRBV18	.	TRBJ1-5	TRBD1	TGTGCCAGCTCACTCAGGGGGGACAGCAATCAGCCCCAGCATTTT	CASSLRGDSNQPQHF
TRBV19	.	TRBJ2-1	TRBD1	TGTGCCAGTAGTTTGGGGCAGGGGGCCGGGAGTGAGCAGTTCTTC	CASSLGQGAGSEQFF
TRBV5-1	.	TRBJ1-2	.	TGCGCCAGCAGCTCCCATGGGCTTGGGGGCTACACCTTC	CASSSHGLGGYTF
TRBV7-9	once	TRBJ2-5	TRBD2	TGTGCCAGCAGCTTAATTCGGGGGACTAGCCAAGAGACCCAGTACTTC	CASSLIRGTSQETQYF
TRBV6-5	.	TRBJ1-3	TRBD1	TGTGCCAGCAGTTACGGGCAGGGGGTCGGAAACACCATATATTTT	CASSYGQGVGNTIYF
TRBV9	.	TRBJ1-1	.	TGTGCCAGCAGCGTAGCTAGCGGGGGCGCGGGAAACACTGAAGCTTTCTTT	CASSVASGGAGNTEAFF
TRBV4-1	.	TRBJ2-1	TRBD2	TGCGCCAGCAGCCAACCCCTCGTTGTAGCGGGAGAGGGTGAGCAGTTCTTC	CASSQPLVVAGEGEQFF
TRBV4-2	once	TRBJ2-1	TRBD2	TGTGCCAGCAGCCAAGTAGCGGGAGGGACCTCTGATGAGCAGTTCTTC	CASSQVAGGTSDEQFF
TRBV4-2	.	TRBJ2-1	.	TGTGCCAGCAGCCAAGATCTGCAGGGCTGGAACAATGAGCAGTTCTTC	CASSQDLQGWNNEQFF
TRBV30	.	TRBJ2-2	TRBD2	TGTGCCTGGATGGGACTAGCGGGAGCCATCACCGGGGAGCTGTTTTTT	CAWMGLAGAITGELFF
TRBV4-1	.	TRBJ2-7	TRBD1	TGCGCCAGCAGCTCTGCACAGGGGGCCTACGAGCAGTACTTC	CASSSAQGAYEQYF
TRBV4-1	once	TRBJ2-3	.	TGCGCCAGCAGCCCCTACGTAGCGGTCCGGAGAGCAGATACGCAGTATTTT	CASSPYVAVRRADTQYF
TRBV7-7	.	TRBJ2-5	TRBD2	TGTGCCAGCAGTTCCGGGGTTTCGACTAGCGGCCAAGAGACCCAGTACTTC	CASSSGVSTSGQETQYF
TRBV19	.	TRBJ2-7	TRBD2	TGTGCCAGTAGTATTCTAGCGGGAGCTGCCGACGAGCAGTACTTC	CASSILAGAADEQYF
TRBV5-1	.	TRBJ1-4	.	TGCGCCAGCAGCCCCAACGAAGCAGGGCAAAAGATTTTT	CASSPNEAGQKIF
TRBV6-5	.	TRBJ2-1	TRBD2	TGTGCCAGCAGGCGGACTAGCGGGGCCTACAATGAGCAGTTCTTC	CASRRTSGAYNEQFF
TRBV10-3	.	TRBJ1-2	.	TGTGCCATCAGTGACAGGGCAGGGGACTATGGCTACACCTTC	CAISDRAGDYGYTF
TRBV6-2/TRBV6-3	.	TRBJ1-1	TRBD1	TGTGCCAGCAGTGACAGACAGGGGGCAGGGACTGAAGCTTTCTTT	CASSDRQGAGTEAFF
TRBV30	.	TRBJ2-7	.	TGTGCCTGGAGTGCCCCTAGGGGTAGCGGACGACCCTACGAGCAGTACTTC	CAWSAPRGSGRPYEQYF
TRBV4-1	.	TRBJ2-6	TRBD1	TGCGCCAGCAGCCAAACGACAGGGGAAGGTGGGGCCAACGTCCTGACTTTC	CASSQTTGEGGANVLTF
TRBV5-1	.	TRBJ2-2	TRBD2	TGCGCCAGCAGCTTGGCCATCCGGACTAGCGGGAGTACCGGGGAGCTGTTTTTT	CASSLAIRTSGSTGELFF
TRBV6-5	few	TRBJ1-5	.	TGTGCCAGCACGGGGGACGGTCTCGGCAATCAGCCCCAGCATTTT	CASTGDGLGNQPQHF
TRBV5-4	.	TRBJ1-3	.	TGTGCCAGCAGCATGATCGGGGACTCTGGAAACACCATATATTTT	CASSMIGDSGNTIYF
TRBV3-1/TRBV3-2	.	TRBJ2-5	TRBD2	TGTGCCAGCAGCCAGGGACTAGCGGGAGGACAAGAGACCCAGTACTTC	CASSQGLAGGQETQYF
TRBV27	.	TRBJ2-3	.	TGTGCCAGTGTCCCGGACACTAGCACAGATACGCAGTATTTT	CASVPDTSTDTQYF
TRBV7-6	.	TRBJ1-2	TRBD1	TGTGCCAGCAGCTTAGTCGGGACAGGGGATGGCCACACCTTC	CASSLVGTGDGHTF
TRBV19	.	TRBJ1-5	.	TGTGCCAGTAGTAACGTACAGGAGATCAATCAGCCCCAGCATTTT	CASSNVQEINQPQHF
TRBV12-3/TRBV12-4	.	TRBJ1-1	.	TGTGCCAGCCGGGAAGAGGATGAAGCTTTCTTT	CASREEDEAFF
TRBV10-2	.	TRBJ2-1	TRBD2	TGCGCCACCTACGGGGTGGGGGAGGGCCATGAGCAGTTCTTC	CATYGVGEGHEQFF
TRBV5-6	once	TRBJ2-7	TRBD2	TGTGCCAGCAGCATCTATTTAACGGGACTAGCGGGAGGGGTGAAAGAGCAGTACTTC	CASSIYLTGLAGGVKEQYF
TRBV30	.	TRBJ1-2	TRBD1	TGTGCCTGGAGTGACAGGGGGGCCGGCTATGGCTACACCTTC	CAWSDRGAGYGYTF
TRBV20-1	.	TRBJ2-3	TRBD2	TGCAGTGCTAGTCTCCTAGCGGCTAGCACAGATACGCAGTATTTT	CSASLLAASTDTQYF
TRBV2	.	TRBJ1-5	.	TGTGCCGGGAAACAGGGAATCAATCAGCCCCAGCATTTT	CAGKQGINQPQHF
TRBV29-1	.	TRBJ1-5	TRBD1	TGCAGCGTTGTAGGACAGGGGAGCAATCAGCCCCAGCATTTT	CSVVGQGSNQPQHF
TRBV28	.	TRBJ1-2	.	TGTGCCAGCAGTTTACGGGGGGCGTTCTATGGCTACACCTTC	CASSLRGAFYGYTF
TRBV24-1	.	TRBJ2-5	TRBD2	TGTGCCACCAGTGACCGGACTAGCGGGAAAGAGACCCAGTACTTC	CATSDRTSGKETQYF
TRBV6-5	.	TRBJ2-3	.	TGTGCCAGCAGACCCGGAGGCCGCGATACGCAGTATTTT	CASRPGGRDTQYF
TRBV10-2	.	TRBJ2-5	TRBD1	TGCGCCAGCAGAAAGGACAGGCAAGAGACCCAGTACTTC	CASRKDRQETQYF
TRBV19	.	TRBJ2-7	.	TGTGCCAGTAGTGCCCAAGCGGGCTACGAGCAGTACTTC	CASSAQAGYEQYF